This TCR beta chain was captured by sequencing in a study of blood T cells in healthy people across ages. Overall study context: Per two T cells, template switching captured roughly one barcoded beta molecule. Study-wide points: As age increased, TCR beta diversity per million T cells fell in a roughly linear fashion.

Germline V gene sequence: CDR1 ENHRY, CDR2 SYGVKD. The CDR3 contains 12 residues. The second PCR ran roughly 7 to 12 cycles with a sample-barcoded 5' primer and J-beta primers. Tags on each cDNA molecule came from a template-switch adaptor with 12 random nucleotides. TCRdb independently ran MiXCR on the 5' RACE reads; one entry per CDR3 protein. The sample includes hundreds of thousands of distinct CDR3 sequences, 52% seen only once; the top ten take roughly 14%. In its sample, this clonotype was seen a few times. The antigen is unknown. The junction does not match germline at one end; this may be a read error. The donors, healthy Caucasians from Russia, were aged about 6 to 90.

The V gene is TRBV10-3, the J gene TRBJ2-1; D might be TRBD2 (5 bases). The sequencing input was blood. The TCR was taken from a woman aged 80 or older in good health. The CDR3 reads CAIRESEEMQFF. For the CDR3, the DNA is TGTGCCATCAGGGAGTCGGAGGAGATGCAGTTCTTC.